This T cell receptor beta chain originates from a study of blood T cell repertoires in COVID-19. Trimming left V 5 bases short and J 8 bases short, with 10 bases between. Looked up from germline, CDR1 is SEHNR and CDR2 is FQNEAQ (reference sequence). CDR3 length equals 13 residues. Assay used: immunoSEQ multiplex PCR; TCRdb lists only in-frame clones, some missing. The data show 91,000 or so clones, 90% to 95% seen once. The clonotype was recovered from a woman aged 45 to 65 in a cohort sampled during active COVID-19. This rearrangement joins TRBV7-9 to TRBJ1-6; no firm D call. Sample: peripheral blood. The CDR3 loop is CASSGERYSPLHF. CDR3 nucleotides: TGTGCCAGCAGCGGGGAGAGGTATTCACCCCTCCACTTT.